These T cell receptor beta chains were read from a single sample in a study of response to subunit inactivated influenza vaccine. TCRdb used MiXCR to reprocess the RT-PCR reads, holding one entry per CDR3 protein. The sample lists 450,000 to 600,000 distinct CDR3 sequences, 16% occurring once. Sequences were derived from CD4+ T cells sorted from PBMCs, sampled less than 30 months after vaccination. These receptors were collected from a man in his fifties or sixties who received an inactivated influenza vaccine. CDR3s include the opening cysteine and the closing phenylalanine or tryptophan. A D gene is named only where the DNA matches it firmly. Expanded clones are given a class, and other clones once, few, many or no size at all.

CASRDTGSGETQYF TGCGCCAGCAGGGACACAGGGTCAGGGGAGACCCAGTACTTC TRBJ2-5 NA NA TRBV5-1
CASSFLDRRREQYF TGTGCCAGCAGTTTCCTTGACAGGAGGAGAGAGCAGTACTTC TRBJ2-7 NA NA TRBV28
CASSLSRGGLTQYF TGCGCCAGCAGCTTAAGTAGAGGGGGGTTGACGCAGTATTTT TRBJ2-3 NA NA TRBV5-1
CASSVDRDTEAFF TGCGCCAGCAGCGTTGACAGGGACACTGAAGCTTTCTTT TRBJ1-1 TRBD1 NA TRBV5-1
CASNQVRAETQYF TGTGCCAGTAACCAGGTACGGGCGGAGACCCAGTACTTC TRBJ2-5 NA NA TRBV11-2
CASSQGRDTARPQHF TGCGCCAGCAGCCAAGGTCGGGACACGGCCAGGCCCCAGCATTTT TRBJ1-5 NA NA TRBV4-1
CSARTSGGVDTQYF TGCAGTGCTCGGACTAGCGGGGGTGTAGATACGCAGTATTTT TRBJ2-3 TRBD2 few TRBV20-1
CAISSGVGEKLFF TGTGCCATCAGTTCCGGGGTCGGGGAAAAACTGTTTTTT TRBJ1-4 NA NA TRBV10-3
CASSIFRTDLNEQFF TGTGCCAGTAGTATCTTCCGGACAGACCTCAATGAGCAGTTCTTC TRBJ2-1 NA few TRBV19
CSARSTVGDTDTQYF TGCAGTGCTAGATCGACGGTCGGAGACACAGATACGCAGTATTTT TRBJ2-3 NA few TRBV20-1
CASSLAGGSRDTQYF TGTGCCAGCAGTTTAGCAGGAGGGAGCAGAGATACGCAGTATTTT TRBJ2-3 NA NA TRBV12-3/TRBV12-4
CASSQYPWGETQYF TGTGCCAGCAGCCAATACCCGTGGGGGGAGACCCAGTACTTC TRBJ2-5 NA NA TRBV7-2
CASSTNARTGGMNTEAFF TGTGCCAGCAGCACCAATGCCCGGACAGGGGGGATGAACACTGAAGCTTTCTTT TRBJ1-1 TRBD1 many TRBV5-5
CSAPRAPSGEQFF TGCAGTGCTCCCAGGGCCCCATCGGGGGAGCAGTTCTTC TRBJ2-1 NA NA TRBV20-1
CASSSIMTEHRQYF TGTGCCAGCAGCTCTATAATGACTGAGCATCGGCAGTATTTT TRBJ2-3 NA few TRBV7-9
CASSPRQETQYF TGTGCCAGCTCGCCCAGGCAAGAGACCCAGTACTTC TRBJ2-5 NA NA TRBV7-6
CASSVGGGRYNEQFF TGTGCCAGCAGCGTAGGAGGGGGCAGGTACAATGAGCAGTTCTTC TRBJ2-1 TRBD1 NA TRBV9
CASSGGMGFYGYTF TGTGCCAGTAGTGGAGGGATGGGATTCTATGGCTACACCTTC TRBJ1-2 NA few TRBV19
CASSWTGISPEQYF TGCGCCAGCAGCTGGACAGGAATTTCACCCGAGCAGTACTTC TRBJ2-7 TRBD1 NA TRBV5-1
CASSYATVSYNEQFF TGTGCCAGCAGTTACGCGACAGTATCCTACAATGAGCAGTTCTTC TRBJ2-1 NA few TRBV6-2/TRBV6-3
CAISPNRDRAPGAREKLFF TGTGCCATCAGCCCGAACCGGGACAGGGCCCCCGGCGCGCGTGAAAAACTGTTTTTT TRBJ1-4 TRBD1 once TRBV10-3
CSARDGARDKETQYF TGCAGTGCTAGAGATGGGGCGCGAGATAAAGAGACCCAGTACTTC TRBJ2-5 NA NA TRBV20-1
CSAGPTANYGYTF TGCAGTGCTGGCCCCACGGCAAACTATGGCTACACCTTC TRBJ1-2 NA once TRBV20-1
CSAVADTQYF TGCAGCGCAGTCGCAGATACGCAGTATTTT TRBJ2-3 NA NA TRBV29-1
CASSQGQFGEQYF TGCGCCAGCAGCCAAGGGCAGTTTGGGGAGCAGTACTTC TRBJ2-7 NA few TRBV4-3
CASNGRGAHEKLFF TGTGCCAGCAACGGGCGGGGGGCGCATGAAAAACTGTTTTTT TRBJ1-4 NA few TRBV6-1
CASSLGRASVNEQFF TGCGCCAGCAGCTTGGGGCGGGCGTCGGTGAATGAGCAGTTCTTC TRBJ2-1 NA NA TRBV5-1
CASSLKTGTSSYEQYF TGTGCCAGCAGCTTAAAGACTGGAACGAGCTCCTACGAGCAGTACTTC TRBJ2-7 NA NA TRBV7-9
CASSRLGQGGVEQFF TGTGCCAGCAGCCGCCTTGGACAGGGTGGGGTTGAGCAGTTCTTC TRBJ2-1 TRBD1 few TRBV7-2
CSARAGQGAYEQYF TGCAGTGCTCGGGCAGGGCAGGGGGCGTACGAGCAGTACTTC TRBJ2-7 TRBD1 NA TRBV20-1
CASSSLPTDSEAFF TGTGCCAGCAGCTCCCTCCCCACCGACAGTGAAGCTTTCTTT TRBJ1-1 NA NA TRBV11-2
CASTLPGANVLTF TGTGCCAGTACCCTTCCCGGGGCCAACGTCCTGACTTTC TRBJ2-6 NA NA TRBV19
CASSYSTGGAGYTF TGTGCCAGCAGTTACTCGACGGGTGGTGCTGGCTACACCTTC TRBJ1-2 NA few TRBV6-5
CSARAGDEQYF TGCAGTGCTAGGGCGGGAGACGAGCAGTACTTC TRBJ2-7 TRBD2 NA TRBV20-1
CASSPGSSVEKLFF TGCGCCAGCAGCCCCGGGTCGTCCGTCGAAAAACTGTTTTTT TRBJ1-4 NA many TRBV5-1
CSATHVVSDTQYF TGCAGTGCCACCCACGTTGTGTCGGATACGCAGTATTTT TRBJ2-3 NA NA TRBV20-1
CASSRTQGPLAKNIQYF TGTGCCAGCAGCCGGACGCAGGGACCCTTAGCCAAAAACATTCAGTACTTC TRBJ2-4 NA few TRBV3-1
CASSLAAGGTEAFF TGCGCCAGCAGCTTGGCCGCAGGGGGCACTGAAGCTTTCTTT TRBJ1-1 TRBD1 NA TRBV5-1
CASSSLRRGYTF TGTGCCAGCAGTTCCCTCAGGAGGGGCTACACCTTC TRBJ1-2 NA NA TRBV6-5